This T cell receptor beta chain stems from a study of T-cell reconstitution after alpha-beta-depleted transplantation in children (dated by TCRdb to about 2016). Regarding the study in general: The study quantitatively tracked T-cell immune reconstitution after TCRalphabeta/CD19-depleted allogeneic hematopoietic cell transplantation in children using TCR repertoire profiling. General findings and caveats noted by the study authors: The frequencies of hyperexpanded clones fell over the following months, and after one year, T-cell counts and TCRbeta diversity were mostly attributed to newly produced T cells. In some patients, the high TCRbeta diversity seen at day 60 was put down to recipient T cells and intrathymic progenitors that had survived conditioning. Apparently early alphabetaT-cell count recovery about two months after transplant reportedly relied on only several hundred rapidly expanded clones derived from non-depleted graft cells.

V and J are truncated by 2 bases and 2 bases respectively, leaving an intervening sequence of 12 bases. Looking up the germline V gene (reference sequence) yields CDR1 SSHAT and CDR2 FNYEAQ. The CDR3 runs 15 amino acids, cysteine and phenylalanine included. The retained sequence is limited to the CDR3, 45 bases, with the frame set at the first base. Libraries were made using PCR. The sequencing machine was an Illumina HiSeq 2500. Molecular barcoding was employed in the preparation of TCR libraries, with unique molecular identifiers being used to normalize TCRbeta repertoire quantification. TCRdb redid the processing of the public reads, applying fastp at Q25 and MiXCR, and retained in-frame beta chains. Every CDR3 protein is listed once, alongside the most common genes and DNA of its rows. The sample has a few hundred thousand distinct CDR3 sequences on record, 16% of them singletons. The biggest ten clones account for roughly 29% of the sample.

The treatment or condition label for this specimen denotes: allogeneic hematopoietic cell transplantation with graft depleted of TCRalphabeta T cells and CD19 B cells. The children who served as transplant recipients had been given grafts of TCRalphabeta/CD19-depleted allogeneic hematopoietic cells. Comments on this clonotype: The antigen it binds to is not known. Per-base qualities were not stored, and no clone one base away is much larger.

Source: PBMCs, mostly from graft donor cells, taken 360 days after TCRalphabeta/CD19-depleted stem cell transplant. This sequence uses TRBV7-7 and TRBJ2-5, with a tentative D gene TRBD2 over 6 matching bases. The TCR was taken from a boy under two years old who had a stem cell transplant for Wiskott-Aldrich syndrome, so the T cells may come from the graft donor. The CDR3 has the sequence CASSLKGGVQETQYF. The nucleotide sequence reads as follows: TGTGCCAGCAGCTTAAAAGGAGGGGTACAAGAGACCCAGTACTTC.